Described below is a single T cell receptor beta chain sequence and its context. Its antigen is unidentified. The primer mix had 60 Vbeta and 13 Jbeta primers. Methods used by the authors: Tens of millions of unique TCR beta chains, roughly 11 million shared, were counted in a later analysis. Sequencing was performed with immunoSEQ multiplex PCR; in TCRdb, only in-frame clones are kept and a portion is missing. V and J calls and clone size come straight from that table; D and trimming were deduced from the DNA. Of about 140,000 clones in the sample, over 60% were seen once. The data stem from a study of cytomegalovirus exposure and HLA in healthy donors. General observations from the study: Some V segments, including TRBV6-2 and TRBV6-3, were excluded as indistinguishable. In a later analysis, common viral pathogens appeared linked to several of the most significant clusters. Among TCR beta chains, those listed as cytomegalovirus-associated numbered over 150.

The V and J ends lost 2 bases and 0 bases respectively, with 12 bases between them. Germline assignment: CDR1 SGHRS and CDR2 YFSETQ. The CDR3 totals 15 residues. Material for sequencing was PBMCs. The receptor was derived from a man aged 30-40 years in good health and CMV-seronegative. This chain connects TRBV5-1 to TRBJ2-7; TRBD1 is a possible D gene (5 bases). CDR3 nucleotide sequence: TGCGCCAGCAGCTTTGAGACAGTGAGCTCCTACGAGCAGTACTTC. Amino acids: CASSFETVSSYEQYF.